This T cell receptor (beta chain) derives from a study of T cell responses to AZD1222 COVID-19 vaccine. Points from the study as a whole: Spike-wide vaccine-associated CD4 TCRs dominated at 160-218 and 743-854. Donors skewed white British and female; clonal diversity was possibly underestimated.

Only in-frame clones appear in the TCRdb table, and some are missing; sequencing was by immunoSEQ multiplex PCR. Of about 150,000 clones listed, 70% to 90% were seen once; the top ten hold approximately 8%. On this clone itself: Antigen specificity is unknown.

The origin of this receptor is an adult in good health. This material consisted of peripheral blood, taken on day 0 of AZD1222 vaccination.

The DNA of the CDR3 is TGTGCCAGCGGACAAGACACAGATACGCAGTATTTT. Translating it yields CASGQDTDTQYF. The rearrangement joins TRBV21-1 to TRBJ2-3; TRBD1 is taken as the D call from the table, unchecked against the DNA. TRBV21-1 counts as a pseudogene. This CDR3 is built from 12 residues.